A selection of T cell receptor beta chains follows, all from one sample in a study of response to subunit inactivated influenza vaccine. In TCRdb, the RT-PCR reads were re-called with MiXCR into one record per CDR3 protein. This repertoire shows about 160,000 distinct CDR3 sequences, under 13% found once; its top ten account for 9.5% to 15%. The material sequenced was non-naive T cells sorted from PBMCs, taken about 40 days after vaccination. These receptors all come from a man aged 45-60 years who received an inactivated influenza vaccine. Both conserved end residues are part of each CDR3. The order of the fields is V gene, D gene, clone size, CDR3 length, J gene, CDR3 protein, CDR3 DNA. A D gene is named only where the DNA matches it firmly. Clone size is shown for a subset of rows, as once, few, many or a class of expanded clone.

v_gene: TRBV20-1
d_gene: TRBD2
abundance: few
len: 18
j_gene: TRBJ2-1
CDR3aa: CSARAPSGSIVGYNEQFF
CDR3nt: TGCAGTGCTAGAGCTCCTAGCGGGAGTATAGTGGGCTACAATGAGCAGTTCTTC

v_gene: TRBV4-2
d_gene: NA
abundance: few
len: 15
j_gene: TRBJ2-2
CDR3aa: CASSQTPGSPGELFF
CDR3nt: TGTGCCAGCAGCCAAACACCAGGGAGCCCCGGGGAGCTGTTTTTT

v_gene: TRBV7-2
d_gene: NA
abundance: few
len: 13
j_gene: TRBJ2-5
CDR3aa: CASSSGGRETQYF
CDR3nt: TGTGCCAGCAGCTCCGGGGGCAGGGAGACCCAGTACTTC

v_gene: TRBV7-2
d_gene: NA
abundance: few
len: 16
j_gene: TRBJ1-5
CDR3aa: CASSLGGGFSNQPQHF
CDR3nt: TGTGCCAGCAGCTTAGGGGGGGGATTTAGCAATCAGCCCCAGCATTTT

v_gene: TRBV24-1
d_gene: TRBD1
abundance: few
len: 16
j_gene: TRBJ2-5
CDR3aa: CATSDPGDRIQETQYF
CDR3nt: TGTGCCACCAGTGACCCTGGGGACAGAATTCAAGAGACCCAGTACTTC

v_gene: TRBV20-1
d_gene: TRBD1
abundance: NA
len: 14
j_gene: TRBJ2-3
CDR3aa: CSAQGQGGADTQYF
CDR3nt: TGCAGTGCCCAAGGACAGGGGGGGGCAGATACGCAGTATTTT

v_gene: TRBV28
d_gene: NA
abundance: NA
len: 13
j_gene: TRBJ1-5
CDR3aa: CASRTVLNQPQHF
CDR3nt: TGTGCCAGCAGAACGGTACTCAATCAGCCCCAGCATTTT

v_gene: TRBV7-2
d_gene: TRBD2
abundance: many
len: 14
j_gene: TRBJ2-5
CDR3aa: CASSPGRVIETQYF
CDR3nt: TGTGCCAGCAGCCCTGGGAGGGTAATAGAGACCCAGTACTTC

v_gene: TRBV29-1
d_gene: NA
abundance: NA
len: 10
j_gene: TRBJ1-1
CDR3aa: CSVEQVRAFF
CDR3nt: TGCAGCGTTGAGCAGGTTCGCGCTTTCTTT

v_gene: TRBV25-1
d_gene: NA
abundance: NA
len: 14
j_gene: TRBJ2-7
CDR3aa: CASSELSRSYEQYF
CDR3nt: TGTGCCAGCAGTGAATTGTCCAGGTCCTACGAGCAGTACTTC

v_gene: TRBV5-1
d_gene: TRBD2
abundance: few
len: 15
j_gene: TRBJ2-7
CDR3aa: CASSFNGGGGYEQYF
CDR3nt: TGCGCCAGCAGCTTTAACGGGGGGGGAGGCTACGAGCAGTACTTC

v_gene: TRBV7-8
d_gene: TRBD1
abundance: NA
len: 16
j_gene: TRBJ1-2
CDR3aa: CASSSQGRQGGKGYTF
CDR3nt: TGTGCCAGCAGCTCCCAAGGGCGACAGGGAGGGAAAGGCTACACCTTC

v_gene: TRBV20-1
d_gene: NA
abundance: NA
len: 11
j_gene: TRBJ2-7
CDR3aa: CSAQQGGEQYF
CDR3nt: TGCAGTGCCCAACAGGGAGGAGAGCAGTACTTC

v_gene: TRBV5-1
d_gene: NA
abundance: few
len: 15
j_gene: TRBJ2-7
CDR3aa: CASSQRPDSSYEQYF
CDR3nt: TGCGCCAGCAGCCAAAGACCCGACAGCTCCTACGAGCAGTACTTC

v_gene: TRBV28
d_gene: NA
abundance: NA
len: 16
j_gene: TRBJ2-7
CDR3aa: CASRPPVGPGTYEQYF
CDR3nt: TGTGCCAGCAGACCCCCCGTCGGCCCTGGGACCTACGAGCAGTACTTC

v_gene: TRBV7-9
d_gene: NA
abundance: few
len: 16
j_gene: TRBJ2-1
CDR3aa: CASSLFSGRGNVEQFF
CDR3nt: TGTGCCAGCAGCTTATTTTCGGGCCGGGGGAACGTTGAGCAGTTCTTC

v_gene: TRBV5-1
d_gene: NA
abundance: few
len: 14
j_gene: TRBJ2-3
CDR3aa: CASSLWGLTDTQYF
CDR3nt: TGCGCCAGCAGCTTGTGGGGGCTGACAGATACGCAGTATTTT

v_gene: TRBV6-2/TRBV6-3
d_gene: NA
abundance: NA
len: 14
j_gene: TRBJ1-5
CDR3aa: CASHGHAENHPQHF
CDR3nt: TGTGCCAGCCACGGGCACGCGGAGAATCACCCCCAGCATTTT

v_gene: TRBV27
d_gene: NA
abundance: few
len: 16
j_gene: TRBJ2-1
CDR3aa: CASRFLTRGRDNEQFF
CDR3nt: TGTGCCAGCAGGTTCCTGACCCGGGGTAGGGACAATGAGCAGTTCTTC

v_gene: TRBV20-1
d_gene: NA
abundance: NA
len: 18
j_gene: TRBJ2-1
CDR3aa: CSAMEVSGGLGSYNEQFF
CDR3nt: TGCAGTGCTATGGAGGTCAGTGGGGGCCTAGGCAGCTACAATGAGCAGTTCTTC

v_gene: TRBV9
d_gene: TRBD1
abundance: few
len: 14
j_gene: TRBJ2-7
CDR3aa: CASSITGQTYEQYF
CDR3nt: TGTGCCAGCAGCATCACGGGACAGACCTACGAGCAGTACTTC

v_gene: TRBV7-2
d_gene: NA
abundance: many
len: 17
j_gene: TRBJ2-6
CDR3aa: CASSPGPGRSGANVLTF
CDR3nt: TGTGCCAGCAGCCCAGGGCCGGGGCGCTCTGGGGCCAACGTCCTGACTTTC

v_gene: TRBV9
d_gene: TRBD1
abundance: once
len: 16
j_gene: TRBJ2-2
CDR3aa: CASSPPGGEYTGELFF
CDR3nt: TGTGCCAGCAGTCCCCCAGGGGGAGAGTACACCGGGGAGCTGTTTTTT

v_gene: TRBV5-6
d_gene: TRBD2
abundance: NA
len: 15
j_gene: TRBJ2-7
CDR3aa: CASSLTGLVSDEQYF
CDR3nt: TGTGCCAGCAGCTTGACTGGACTAGTCTCTGACGAGCAGTACTTC

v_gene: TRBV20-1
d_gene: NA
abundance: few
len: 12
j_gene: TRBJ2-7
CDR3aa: CSATGSSYEQYF
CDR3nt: TGCAGTGCTACAGGGAGCTCCTACGAGCAGTACTTC

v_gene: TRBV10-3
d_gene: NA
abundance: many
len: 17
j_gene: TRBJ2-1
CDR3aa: CAISSLGRGESYNEQFF
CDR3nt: TGTGCCATCTCATCGCTGGGCCGGGGCGAGTCCTACAATGAGCAGTTCTTC

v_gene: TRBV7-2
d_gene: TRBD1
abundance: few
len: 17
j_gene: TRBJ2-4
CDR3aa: CASSLAGQGQAKNIQYF
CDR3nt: TGTGCCAGCAGCTTAGCAGGACAGGGACAAGCCAAAAACATTCAGTACTTC

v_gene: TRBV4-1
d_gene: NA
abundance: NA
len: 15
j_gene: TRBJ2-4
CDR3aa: CASSQGYLAKNIQYF
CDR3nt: TGCGCCAGCAGCCAAGGCTACCTGGCCAAAAACATTCAGTACTTC

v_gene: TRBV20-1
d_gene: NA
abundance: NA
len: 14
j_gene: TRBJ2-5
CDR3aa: CSASAPGTQETQYF
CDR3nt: TGCAGTGCTAGCGCCCCCGGGACTCAAGAGACCCAGTACTTC

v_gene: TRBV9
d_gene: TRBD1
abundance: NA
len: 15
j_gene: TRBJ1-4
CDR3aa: CASSVQGTENEKLFF
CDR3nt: TGTGCCAGCAGCGTACAGGGGACAGAGAATGAAAAACTGTTTTTT

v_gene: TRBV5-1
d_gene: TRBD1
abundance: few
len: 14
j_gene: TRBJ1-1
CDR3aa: CASSMTGGGTEAFF
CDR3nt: TGCGCCAGCAGCATGACAGGGGGCGGGACTGAAGCTTTCTTT

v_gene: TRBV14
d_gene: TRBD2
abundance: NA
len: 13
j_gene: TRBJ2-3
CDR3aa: CASSQGTSRSQYF
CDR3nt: TGTGCCAGCAGCCAAGGGACTAGTCGTTCGCAGTATTTT

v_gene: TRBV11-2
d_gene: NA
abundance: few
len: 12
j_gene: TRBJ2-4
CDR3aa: CASSDSFLKIYF
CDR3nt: TGTGCCAGCAGCGACAGCTTTTTAAAAATTTACTTC

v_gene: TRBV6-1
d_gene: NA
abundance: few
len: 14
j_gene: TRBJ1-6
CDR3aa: CASTGSSYNSPLHF
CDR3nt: TGTGCCAGCACAGGCAGCTCCTATAATTCACCCCTCCACTTT

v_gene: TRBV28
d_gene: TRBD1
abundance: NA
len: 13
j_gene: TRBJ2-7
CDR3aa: CASRGTGVGEQYF
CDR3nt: TGTGCCAGCAGGGGGACAGGGGTTGGCGAGCAGTACTTC

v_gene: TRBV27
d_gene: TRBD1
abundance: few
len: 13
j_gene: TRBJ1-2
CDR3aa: CASSKGQGYGYTF
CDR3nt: TGTGCCAGCAGCAAGGGACAGGGCTATGGCTACACCTTC

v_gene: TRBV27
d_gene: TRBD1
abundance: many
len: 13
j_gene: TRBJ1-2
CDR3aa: CASSPQGSYGYTF
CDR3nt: TGTGCCAGCAGTCCACAGGGGAGCTATGGCTACACCTTC